This entry lists 28 T cell receptor beta chains sequenced from one sample in a study of T-cell memory formation after mild COVID-19. TCRdb re-called the 5' RACE reads with MiXCR, one entry per CDR3 protein. The sample consists of more than 120,000 distinct CDR3 sequences, roughly 21% of them appearing once. The specimen was PBMCs or a T cell subset sorted from them (not recorded which). The source is an adult woman who had mild COVID-19 (a few samples of this study predate the infection). Cell type and time point are not known.

This clonotype was seen more than once but under ten times. This chain links TRBV12-3 or TRBV12-4 with TRBJ2-5; D is uncertain. V lost 4 bases to trimming and J lost 2 bases, with 11 bases between them. CDR3 length: 14 residues. CDR3 sequence (DNA): TGTGCCAGCAGTTATGATTCCCGTCAAGAGACCCAGTACTTC. Protein: CASSYDSRQETQYF.

Only a few counts were recorded for this clonotype. The genes are TRBV5-6 and TRBJ2-3; perhaps TRBD2 as D (6 bases). Germline V gene lookup returns CDR1 SGHDT and CDR2 YYEEEE. Trimming removed 6 bases from V and 0 bases from J, with 11 bases in between. CDR3 length: 14 residues. The CDR3 here is CASTSSGSTDTQYF. The DNA of the CDR3 is TGTGCCAGCACCTCGAGCGGGAGCACAGATACGCAGTATTTT.

This clonotype has a handful of counts. The rearrangement joins TRBV7-6 to TRBJ2-5; 11 nucleotides line up with TRBD2. After removal of 4 bases from V and 2 bases from J, the junction contained 6 bases not matched to a gene. Germline V gene lookup returns CDR1 SGHVS and CDR2 FNYEAQ. The CDR3 sequence is 16 residues long. CDR3 residues: CASSYRSGGVQETQYF. CDR3 bases: TGTGCCAGCAGCTACCGTAGCGGGGGGGTTCAAGAGACCCAGTACTTC.

The V gene is TRBV7-6, the J gene TRBJ1-1; 8 bases match TRBD1. This CDR3 spans 14 amino acids. The V segment lost 5 bases and the J segment 5 bases; nucleotides outside the gene matches: 7. Per germline, CDR1 SGHVS and CDR2 FNYEAQ. The CDR3 nucleotides read TGTGCCAGCAGCCGTGCAGGGGGCGGGACTGAAGCTTTCTTT. Protein product: CASSRAGGGTEAFF.

This clonotype has a handful of counts. V is TRBV12-3 or TRBV12-4 and J is TRBJ2-3; the match to TRBD2 covers 7 bases. CDR3 length: 14 residues. V was clipped by 7 bases and J by 2 bases; unmatched bases: 6. CDR3 bases: TGTGCCAGCAAGGTGGGACTATCCACAGATACGCAGTATTTT. This sequence encodes CASKVGLSTDTQYF.

The table lists this clonotype with a few counts. CDR3 bases: TGCAGTGCTAGTCCGCGGGACAGCACCTTCTATGGCTACACCTTC. It codes for CSASPRDSTFYGYTF. V gene TRBV20-1 combines with J gene TRBJ1-2; 7 bases fit TRBD1. The CDR3 has 15 residues. CDR1 and CDR2 from the germline V gene are DFQATT and SNEGSKA (reference sequence). V lost 3 bases, J lost 4 bases, and 11 bases stayed unmatched.

This clonotype was counted only a few times. V gene TRBV6-5 combines with J gene TRBJ2-3, with 13 bases fitting TRBD2. This CDR3 has 16 residues. Trimming at V came to 3 bases and at J to 3 bases, leaving 3 bases not matched to a gene. Germline V gene sequence: CDR1 MNHEY, CDR2 SVGAGI. This CDR3 is CASSYRTSGSTDTQYF. The CDR3 DNA sequence: TGTGCCAGCAGTTATAGGACTAGCGGGAGTACAGATACGCAGTATTTT.

The chain uses TRBV7-9 and TRBJ2-1; no clear D. CDR1 and CDR2 from the germline V gene are SEHNR and FQNEAQ (reference sequence). The germline V and J ends were trimmed by 1 base and 9 bases, with 10 bases remaining between them. The CDR3 has 13 residues. The CDR3 DNA sequence: TGTGCCAGCAGCTTAGGAGGTAACGGTGAGCAGTTCTTC. This codes for CASSLGGNGEQFF.

This sequence joins TRBV5-6 and TRBJ2-3; D gene ambiguous. Trimming shortened V by 5 bases and J by 4 bases, and 11 bases separated the two germline ends. The length of the CDR3 is 13 residues. Germline CDR1 reads SGHDT; CDR2 reads YYEEEE. The CDR3 nucleotides read TGTGCCAGCAGTTTGAAAAACCCAGATACGCAGTATTTT. Translation gives CASSLKNPDTQYF.

This clonotype was seen a few times. The chain recombines TRBV4-1 with TRBJ1-5; D gene uncertain. Germline values: CDR1 MGHRA, CDR2 YSYEKL. The CDR3 is 14 amino acids. Trimming pared 4 bases from V and 8 bases from J, leaving 15 bases between. The CDR3 DNA reads TGCGCCAGCAGCCTCGCTACGTCTCAAGAGCCCCAGCATTTT. It translates to CASSLATSQEPQHF.

This clonotype was observed a few times. DNA of the CDR3: TGCGCCAGCAGACAGAGCCCCGGGACTAGCTGGGAGACCCAGTACTTC. This encodes CASRQSPGTSWETQYF. This chain joins TRBV4-1 and TRBJ2-5; 9 bases align to TRBD2. With 6 bases clipped from V and 5 bases from J, the junction kept 13 bases outside the gene matches. The CDR3 covers 16 residues. Germline CDR1 is MGHRA and CDR2 is YSYEKL.

This clonotype was observed at least ten times. This chain links TRBV29-1 with TRBJ2-7; 11 bases are shared with TRBD1. The CDR3 runs 15 residues. V dropped 5 bases and J dropped 6; count of bases not matched to a gene: 12. The germline gives CDR1 SQVTM, CDR2 ANQGSEA. This CDR3 reads CSVSGTGGLFGEQYF. CDR3 DNA sequence: TGCAGCGTTTCCGGGACAGGGGGGTTATTCGGCGAGCAGTACTTC.

The rearrangement uses TRBV30 and TRBJ1-4; the D is unclear. Germline values: CDR1 GTSNPN, CDR2 SVGIG (reference sequence). The CDR3 contains 13 residues. V lost 0 bases to trimming and J lost 8 bases, with 10 bases between them. This chain's CDR3 is CAWSVVNGEKLFF. In nucleotides, the CDR3 is TGTGCCTGGAGTGTGGTAAATGGAGAAAAACTGTTTTTT.

The V call is TRBV18, the J call TRBJ2-4; either TRBD1 or TRBD2 may supply D (5 bases each). The CDR3 totals 15 residues. Per the germline V gene, CDR1 is KGHSH and CDR2 is LQKENI. V was trimmed by 3 bases and J by 9 bases, leaving 18 bases between them. The CDR3 spells CASSPATQNGGIQYF. CDR3 sequence (DNA): TGTGCCAGCTCACCGGCGACTCAGAATGGGGGCATTCAGTACTTC.

The rearrangement joins TRBV7-3 to TRBJ2-1; D may be TRBD2 (5 bases). CDR3 size: 12 residues. V was pared by 5 bases and J by 9 bases, with 11 bases between. Germline assignment: CDR1 SGHTA and CDR2 FQGTGA. The CDR3, as DNA: TGTGCCAGCAGCGCCCGGAGCGGTGAGCAGTTCTTC. Its translation is CASSARSGEQFF.

The chain couples TRBV5-1 to TRBJ1-3; D unclear. Germline values: CDR1 SGHRS, CDR2 YFSETQ. Trimming stripped 4 bases from V and 4 bases from J, with 6 bases between. The CDR3 has 12 residues. CDR3 bases: TGCGCCAGCAGCCCAACCGGAAACACCATATATTTT. Protein sequence: CASSPTGNTIYF. Filled out from reference TRBV5-1 and TRBJ1-3, the complete variable domain reads KAGVTQTPRYLIKTRGQQVTLSCSPISGHRSVSWYQQTPGQGLQFLFEYFSETQRNKGNFPGRFSGRQFSNSRSEMNVSTLELGDSALYLCASSPTGNTIYFGEGSWLTVV.

The J gene is TRBJ1-1, the V gene TRBV5-1; 11 bases align to TRBD1. Looked up from germline, CDR1 is SGHRS and CDR2 is YFSETQ. The CDR3 runs 15 residues. V was clipped by 3 bases and J by 0 bases; unmatched bases: 1. The CDR3 DNA reads TGCGCCAGCAGCTGGGGACAGGGGGTGAACACTGAAGCTTTCTTT. Its protein is CASSWGQGVNTEAFF.

CDR3 sequence reads: CASSPREGIASYEQYF. In DNA form, the CDR3 reads TGTGCCAGCTCACCGAGGGAGGGGATTGCCTCCTACGAGCAGTACTTC. The J gene is TRBJ2-7, the V gene TRBV18, with 7 bases aligning to TRBD2. This CDR3 has 16 amino acids. V trimming: 3 bases; J trimming: 0 bases; junction bases outside the gene matches: 8. CDR1 and CDR2 (germline): KGHSH, LQKENI.

V usage is TRBV5-1 and J usage is TRBJ2-5; D remains unclear. The germline gives CDR1 SGHRS, CDR2 YFSETQ. The CDR3 is 13 residues long. V lost 0 bases and J lost 4, with 7 bases in between. CDR3 sequence reads: CASSLAARETQYF. The CDR3 DNA reads TGCGCCAGCAGCTTGGCCGCAAGAGAGACCCAGTACTTC.

This clonotype was seen a handful of times. The chain couples TRBV7-2 to TRBJ2-1, with D tentatively TRBD2 (5 bases). The CDR3 extends over 15 amino acids. V lost 3 bases to trimming and J lost 1 base, with 10 bases between them. Per the germline V gene, CDR1 is SGHTA and CDR2 is FQGNSA. The chain's CDR3 is CASSFGGPSYNEQFF. CDR3 nucleotides: TGTGCCAGCAGCTTCGGCGGGCCTTCCTACAATGAGCAGTTCTTC.

Comments on this clonotype: No conserved phenylalanine or tryptophan is present at the end of the CDR3, so a read error is the likely explanation. V gene TRBV15 combines with J gene TRBJ2-1, with D hard to call. CDR1 and CDR2 (germline): LNHNV, YYDKDF (reference sequence). This CDR3 comprises 15 residues. V lost 0 bases to trimming and J lost 3 bases, with 9 bases between them. The CDR3 DNA follows: TGTGCCACCAGCAGAGAAAGTGGCCTCTACAATGAGCAGTTCTTA. Protein product: CATSRESGLYNEQFL.

The chain has TRBV5-1 and TRBJ1-2; no firm D call. The CDR3 runs 12 residues. Trimming removed 3 bases at V and 8 bases at J, with 11 bases between. Germline V gene data show CDR1 as SGHRS and CDR2 as YFSETQ. The CDR3 spells CASSSEGGGYTF. In nucleotides, the CDR3 is TGCGCCAGCAGCTCTGAGGGAGGAGGCTACACCTTC.

The table lists this clonotype with a few counts. This CDR3 reads CAIKAGGFTGELFF. CDR3 nucleotide sequence: TGTGCCATCAAAGCGGGGGGCTTCACCGGGGAGCTGTTTTTT. The J gene is TRBJ2-2, the V gene TRBV10-3, with 9 bases that match TRBD2. CDR3 length: 14 amino acids. The trim removed 7 bases at V and 4 bases at J, leaving 4 bases unmatched. From germline, CDR1 is ENHRY and CDR2 SYGVKD.

This chain joins TRBV5-1 and TRBJ1-4, with 8 bases that match TRBD1. This CDR3 is 14 amino acids long. From germline, CDR1 is SGHRS and CDR2 YFSETQ. The V and J ends lost 3 bases and 8 bases, in that order; junction bases with no gene match: 6. The CDR3 reads CASSSGQALEKLFF. Here the CDR3 DNA reads TGCGCCAGCAGCTCGGGACAGGCCCTAGAAAAACTGTTTTTT.

V gene TRBV29-1 combines with J gene TRBJ1-2, with a tentative D call TRBD1 (5 bases). Germline assignment: CDR1 SQVTM and CDR2 ANQGSEA. The CDR3 runs 12 residues. V was clipped by 7 bases and J by 6 bases, with 15 bases between them. The CDR3 sequence is CSAATGGNGYTF. CDR3 DNA: TGCAGCGCGGCGACGGGGGGGAATGGCTACACCTTC.

In its sample, this clonotype was seen a few times. V usage is TRBV29-1 and J usage is TRBJ1-3; no definite D call. Germline loops: CDR1 SQVTM, CDR2 ANQGSEA. Trimming shortened V by 4 bases and J by 3 bases, and 19 bases separated the two germline ends. This CDR3 contains 16 residues. In nucleotides, the CDR3 is TGCAGCGTTGGTCAAGTAGCAGGCGCCTTTGGAAACACCATATATTTT. It translates to CSVGQVAGAFGNTIYF.

This clonotype was picked up a small number of times. The chain is built from TRBV7-9 and TRBJ1-1; D not certain. V lost 1 base and J lost 0, with 9 bases in between. The CDR3 runs to 15 residues. Looked up from germline, CDR1 is SEHNR and CDR2 is FQNEAQ (reference sequence). This CDR3 is CASSLGGVLNTEAFF. CDR3 sequence (DNA): TGTGCCAGCAGCTTAGGTGGGGTTTTGAACACTGAAGCTTTCTTT. Full variable domain (outside the CDR3, taken from reference TRBV7-9 and TRBJ1-1): DTGVSQNPRHKITKRGQNVTFRCDPISEHNRLYWYRQTLGQGPEFLTYFQNEAQLEKSRLLSDRFSAERPKGSFSTLEIQRTEQGDSAMYLCASSLGGVLNTEAFFGQGTRLTVV.

This clonotype was seen only a few times. The chain links TRBV20-1 to TRBJ2-3, with 7 nucleotides matching TRBD2. The CDR3 sequence is 16 residues long. Per germline, CDR1 DFQATT and CDR2 SNEGSKA (reference sequence). The CDR3 is CSVVGEGLSRPDTQYF. The CDR3 region has the DNA TGCAGCGTTGTGGGGGAGGGCCTATCTCGCCCAGATACGCAGTATTTT.